Listed below are T cell receptor beta chains from one sample, sequenced in a study of graft-versus-host responses after intestinal transplantation. Profiling relied on immunoSEQ multiplex PCR, and the TCRdb table lists in-frame clones only, not all of them. Of tens of thousands of clones in the sample, roughly 92% are singletons; the top ten hold 6.5% to 7%. Sample: bone marrow, taken 734 days after intestinal transplantation. The receptors derive from a human patient who received an intestinal transplant, so some T cells may come from the graft donor. Both conserved end residues are part of each CDR3.

TRBJ1-6	TRBV13	CASSLSGWGSPLHF
TRBJ2-1	TRBV27	CASSLARGPEQFF
TRBJ2-1	TRBV14	CASSPSLNPAGGWLF
TRBJ1-4	TRBV11-2	CASSLEGGGEKLFF
TRBJ2-5	TRBV6-1	CASSEGQGAETQYF
TRBJ2-1	TRBV27	CASSLAGTYNEQFF
TRBJ1-3	TRBV19	CASSRGSETGNTIYF
TRBJ2-1	TRBV29-1	CSVAGVFSYNEQFF
TRBJ1-2	TRBV29-1	CSVESIHYGYTF
TRBJ2-3	TRBV14	CASSQDGTRRNTDTQYF
TRBJ2-7	TRBV5-1	CASSPGPVYSYEQYF
TRBJ1-1	TRBV27	CASSTWGNTEAFF
TRBJ1-5	TRBV4-1	CASSQPRDTDLYSNQPQHF
TRBJ2-2	TRBV29-1	CSVELAVTGELFF
TRBJ1-5	TRBV5-4	CASSSSGDSNQPQHF
TRBJ2-7	TRBV7-9	CASSYQLAGGYEQYF
TRBJ2-5	TRBV29-1	CSLRGIKETQYF
TRBJ1-1	TRBV5-1	CASSWGEIMNTEAFF
TRBJ2-1	TRBV21-1	CASSLVLVEQFVNEQFF
TRBJ2-5	TRBV15	CATSRDRGETQYF
TRBJ2-7	TRBV5-1	CASSPGLAARPYEQYF
TRBJ1-4	TRBV27	CASSSVTEPEKLFF